Each of the 15 T cell receptor beta chains below was sequenced from the same sample in a study of T cells expressing NK-cell markers. No DNA is given; TCRdb re-called the 5' RACE reads and lists each CDR3 protein once. This table lists a few hundred thousand distinct CDR3 sequences. The sequenced sample was blood T cells: a sorted CD56 or NKG2C T cell subset, CD4+ or CD8+ T cells, or bulk PBMC T cells (not recorded which). These receptors were collected from a man in his late teens or twenties in good health.

The chain is built from TRBV12-3 or TRBV12-4 and TRBJ1-1; the TCRdb D gene call, TRBD1, has no DNA to confirm it. The CDR3 is 11 amino acids. CDR3 amino acids: CASSYGVPAFF.

The chain joins TRBV5-1 to TRBJ1-2. This CDR3 is 18 amino acids long. Germline CDR1 and CDR2: SGHRS and YFSETQ. The CDR3 reads CASSWGVVTSSGRYGYTF.

The genes are TRBV7-2 and TRBJ1-6; TCRdb selects TRBD1, and the lack of DNA leaves this call unchecked. The CDR3 is made up of 15 amino acids. Germline CDR1 and CDR2: SGHTA and FQGNSA. CDR3 protein: CATDLRGGGHGALHF.

The chain has TRBV3-1 and TRBJ2-7; TCRdb's D call of TRBD2 is untestable without DNA. Germline V CDR1 and CDR2: LGHDT, YNNKEL (reference sequence). The CDR3 runs 16 residues. CDR3 protein: CASSLQLAGGPYEQYF.

CDR3: CASSSGPSGAKNIQYF. The gene calls are TRBV6-5 and TRBJ2-4; TCRdb indicates TRBD2, and absent DNA this call remains unverified. This CDR3 is 16 amino acids long. Germline loops: CDR1 MNHEY, CDR2 SVGAGI.

CDR3 residues: CASSLAVGSYEQYF. The genes are TRBV7-2 and TRBJ2-7. This CDR3 region has 14 residues. Germline V gene data show CDR1 as SGHTA and CDR2 as FQGNSA. The full variable domain, with the rest looked up from reference TRBV7-2 and TRBJ2-7, is GAGVSQSPSNKVTEKGKDVELRCDPISGHTALYWYRQSLGQGLEFLIYFQGNSAPDKSGLPSDRFSAERTGGSVSTLTIQRTQQEDSAVYLCASSLAVGSYEQYFGPGTRLTVT.

The chain uses TRBV20-1 and TRBJ1-2. The germline V gene encodes CDR1 DFQATT and CDR2 SNEGSKA (reference sequence). CDR3 length: 13 residues. CDR3 protein: CSARVGEGYGYTF.

The rearrangement uses TRBV5-1 and TRBJ2-1; the D gene TCRdb calls, TRBD2, cannot be checked with no DNA. Germline V gene data show CDR1 as SGHRS and CDR2 as YFSETQ. The length of the CDR3 is 14 residues. CDR3 region: CASSLAERGNEQFF.

This chain uses TRBV5-1 with TRBJ2-7; TCRdb returns TRBD1, unconfirmable since there is no DNA. Germline assignment: CDR1 SGHRS and CDR2 YFSETQ. This CDR3 has 15 residues. CDR3 region: CASSSGDITFAEQYF.

The rearrangement joins TRBV10-2 to TRBJ2-2; TCRdb designates TRBD1, a call that cannot be tested without DNA. The CDR3 totals 16 residues. Per the germline V gene, CDR1 is WSHSY and CDR2 is SAAADI. CDR3 region: CASETPDRGNTGELFF.

V usage is TRBV18 and J usage is TRBJ2-3. Germline CDR1 KGHSH, CDR2 LQKENI. The CDR3 consists of 13 residues. This CDR3 reads CASSPLDGDTQYF.

J is TRBJ1-2 and V is TRBV7-9; as DNA is missing, the TRBD1 call by TCRdb cannot be tested. The germline gives CDR1 SEHNR, CDR2 FQNEAQ (reference sequence). There are 15 residues in the CDR3. The CDR3 region is CASSFQTGGNYGYTF.

This chain joins TRBV5-6 and TRBJ1-1; TCRdb's D call, TRBD1, is unchecked because there is no DNA. The CDR3 length is 14 residues. The germline CDR1 and CDR2 sequences are SGHDT and YYEEEE. CDR3 region: CASSLRHVRTEAFF.

CDR3 region: CASREVGQGRQFF. The rearrangement uses TRBV28 and TRBJ2-1; the TCRdb call, TRBD1, lacks DNA for checking. Germline assignment: CDR1 MDHEN and CDR2 SYDVKM. The CDR3 extends over 13 amino acids.

The V call is TRBV7-8, the J call TRBJ1-2; TCRdb's D call, TRBD1, is unchecked because there is no DNA. Germline CDR1 and CDR2: SGHVS and FQNEAQ. This CDR3 is built from 15 residues. CDR3 region: CASSLDRAINYGYTF.